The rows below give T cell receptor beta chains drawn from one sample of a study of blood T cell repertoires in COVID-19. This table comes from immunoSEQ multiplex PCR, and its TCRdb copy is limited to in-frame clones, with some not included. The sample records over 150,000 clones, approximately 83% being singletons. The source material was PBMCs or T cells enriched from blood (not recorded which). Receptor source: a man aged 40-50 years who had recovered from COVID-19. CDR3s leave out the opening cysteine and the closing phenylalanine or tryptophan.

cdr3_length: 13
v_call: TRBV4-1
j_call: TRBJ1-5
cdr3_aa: ASSQDHRGNQPQH

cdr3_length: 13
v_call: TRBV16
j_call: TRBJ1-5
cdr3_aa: ASSHPWGLNQPQH

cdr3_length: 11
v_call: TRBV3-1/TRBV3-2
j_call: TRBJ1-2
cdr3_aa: ASSPGTVRGYT

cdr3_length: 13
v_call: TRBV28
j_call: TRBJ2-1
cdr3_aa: ASKFPVTSYNEQF

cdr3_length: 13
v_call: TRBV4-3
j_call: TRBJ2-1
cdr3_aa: ASSQGRDSYNEQF

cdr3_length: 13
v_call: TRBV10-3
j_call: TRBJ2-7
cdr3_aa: AISFSGGEAHEQY

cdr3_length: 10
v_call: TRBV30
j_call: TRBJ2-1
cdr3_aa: AWRPDSNEQF

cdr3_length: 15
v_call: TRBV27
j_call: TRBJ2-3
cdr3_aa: ASGWHRGGGITDTQY

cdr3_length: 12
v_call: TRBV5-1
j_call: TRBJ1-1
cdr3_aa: ASSLGPGRTEAF

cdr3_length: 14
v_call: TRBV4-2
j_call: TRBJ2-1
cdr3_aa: ASSQDSGLAGSGRF

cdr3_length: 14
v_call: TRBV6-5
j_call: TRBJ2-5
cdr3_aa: ASSYSSRGEYETQY

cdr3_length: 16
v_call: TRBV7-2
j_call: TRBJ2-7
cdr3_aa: ASSLAQGLAGVAYEQY

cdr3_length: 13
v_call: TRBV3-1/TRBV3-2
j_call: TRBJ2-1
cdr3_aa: ASSQGLAGYNEQF

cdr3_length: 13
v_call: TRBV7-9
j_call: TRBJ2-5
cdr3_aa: ASTKGGGLQETQY

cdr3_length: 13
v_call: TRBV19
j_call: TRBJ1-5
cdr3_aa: ASTTGGFSNQPQH

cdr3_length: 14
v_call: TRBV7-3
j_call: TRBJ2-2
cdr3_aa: ASSASGTTNTGELF

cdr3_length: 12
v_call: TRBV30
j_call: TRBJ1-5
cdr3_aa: AWSLGQGGQPQH

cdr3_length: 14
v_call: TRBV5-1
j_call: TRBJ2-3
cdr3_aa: ASSLASSGGTDTQY

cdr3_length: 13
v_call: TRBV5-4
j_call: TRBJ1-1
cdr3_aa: ASSLSRGWGTEAF

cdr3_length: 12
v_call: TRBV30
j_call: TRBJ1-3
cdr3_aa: AWSVDSPGNTIY

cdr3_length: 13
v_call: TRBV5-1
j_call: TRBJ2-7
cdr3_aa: ASSLSLPGSHEQY

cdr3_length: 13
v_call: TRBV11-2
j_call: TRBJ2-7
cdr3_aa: ASSLESSGVYEQY

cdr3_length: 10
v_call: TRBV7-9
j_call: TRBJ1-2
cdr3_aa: ASSLAGGGYT

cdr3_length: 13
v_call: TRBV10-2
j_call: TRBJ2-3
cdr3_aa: ASSLGLGDTDTQY

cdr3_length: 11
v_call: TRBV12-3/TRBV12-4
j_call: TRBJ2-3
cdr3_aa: ASSLPPRDTQY

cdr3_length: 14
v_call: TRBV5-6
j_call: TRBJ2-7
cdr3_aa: ASSSLRDRGGYEQY

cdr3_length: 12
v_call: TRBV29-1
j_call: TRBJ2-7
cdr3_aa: SVEVIGGYYEQY

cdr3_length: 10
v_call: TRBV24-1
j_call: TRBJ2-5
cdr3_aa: ATGAGSGTQY

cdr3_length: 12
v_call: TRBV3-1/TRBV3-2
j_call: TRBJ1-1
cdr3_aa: ASSQTGGTAEAF

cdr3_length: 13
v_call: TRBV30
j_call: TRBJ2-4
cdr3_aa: AWTSLGQGFSIQY

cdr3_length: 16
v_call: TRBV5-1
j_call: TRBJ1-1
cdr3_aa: ASSLWGLGQSLNTEAF

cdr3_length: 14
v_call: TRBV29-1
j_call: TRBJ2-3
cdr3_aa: SVGHVAGGPTDTQY

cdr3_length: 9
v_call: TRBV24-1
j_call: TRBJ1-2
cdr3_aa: ATSDFNGYT

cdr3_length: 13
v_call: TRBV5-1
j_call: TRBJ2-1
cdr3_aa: ASSPQTSSYNEQF

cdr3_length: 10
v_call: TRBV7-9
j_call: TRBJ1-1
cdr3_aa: ASSLVSGEAF

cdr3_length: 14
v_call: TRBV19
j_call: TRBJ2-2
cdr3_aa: ASSRTLTGYTGELF

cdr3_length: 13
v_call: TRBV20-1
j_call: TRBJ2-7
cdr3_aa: SASPRAGRVYEQY

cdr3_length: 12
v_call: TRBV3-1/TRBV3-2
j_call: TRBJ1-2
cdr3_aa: ASSQDGARGGYT

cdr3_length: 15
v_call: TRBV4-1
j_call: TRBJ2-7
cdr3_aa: ASSLRLTGLGSYEQY

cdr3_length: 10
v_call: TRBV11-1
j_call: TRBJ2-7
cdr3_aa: ASSLGRYEQY

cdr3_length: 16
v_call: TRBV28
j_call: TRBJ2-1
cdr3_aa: ASSSPLLAGRGIREQF

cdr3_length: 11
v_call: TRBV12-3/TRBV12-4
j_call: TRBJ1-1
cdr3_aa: ASSTGGKRTAF

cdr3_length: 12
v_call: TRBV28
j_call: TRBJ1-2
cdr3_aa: ASSLVVLNYGYT

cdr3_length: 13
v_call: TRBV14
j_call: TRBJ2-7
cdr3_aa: ASSHFGQPMYEQY

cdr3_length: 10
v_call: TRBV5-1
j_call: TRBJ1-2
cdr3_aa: ASSQEDYGYT

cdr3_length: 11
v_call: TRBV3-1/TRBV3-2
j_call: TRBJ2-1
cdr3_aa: ASRDSIHNEQF

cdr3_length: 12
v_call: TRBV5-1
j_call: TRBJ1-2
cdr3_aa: ASSLGGFGYGYT

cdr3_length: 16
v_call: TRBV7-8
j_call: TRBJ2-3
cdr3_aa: ASSNRLYLGGNTDTQY

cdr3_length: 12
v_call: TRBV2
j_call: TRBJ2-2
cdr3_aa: ASCWADYTGELF

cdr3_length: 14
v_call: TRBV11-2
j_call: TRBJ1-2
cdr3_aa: ASSLSQGSVKDGYT

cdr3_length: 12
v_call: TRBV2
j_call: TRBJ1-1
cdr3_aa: ASSEGILNTEAF

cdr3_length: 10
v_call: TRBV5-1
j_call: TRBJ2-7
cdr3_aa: ASRLGGQEQY

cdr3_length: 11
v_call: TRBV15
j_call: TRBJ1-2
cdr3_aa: ATSRAQGDGYT

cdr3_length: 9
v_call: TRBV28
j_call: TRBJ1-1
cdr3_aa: AVQGYTEAF

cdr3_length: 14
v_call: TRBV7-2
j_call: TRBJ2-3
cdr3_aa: ASSSPGQGPSDTQY

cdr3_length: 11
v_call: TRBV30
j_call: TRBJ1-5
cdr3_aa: AWSLGGSRPQH

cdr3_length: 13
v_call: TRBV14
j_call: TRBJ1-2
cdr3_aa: ASSQHQGASYGYT

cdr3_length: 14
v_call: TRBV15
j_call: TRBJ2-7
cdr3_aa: ATSLLPGQGRYEQY

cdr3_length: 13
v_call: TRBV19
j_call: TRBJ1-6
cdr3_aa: ASSIGGNYNSPLH